The source of this TCR beta chain is a study of blood T cell repertoires in COVID-19. Study-wide background: Spain, Italy and the United States supplied samples that represented acute and convalescent COVID-19. PBMCs, B-cell-depleted T cells, or T cells were the source of the cDNA or gDNA that made up the material.

This CDR3 is 15 amino acids long. The germline gives CDR1 MNHNY, CDR2 SVGAGI (reference sequence). The V gene end was trimmed by 6 bases and the J gene end by 4 bases; junction bases not matched to a gene: 4. Original processing notes: Estimation of nucleated cell counts was performed using reference gene primer amplification. The table came from immunoSEQ multiplex PCR; TCRdb's copy has only in-frame clones and leaves some out. The D gene and trimming were derived from the DNA, and the V and J assignments and clone size from that table. The table has about 100,000 clones, roughly 90% seen once. This receptor was identified in a man aged 30 to 39 in a cohort sampled during active COVID-19. V usage is TRBV6-6 and J usage is TRBJ2-5; 14 nucleotides agree with TRBD2. Specimen: peripheral blood. CDR3 DNA sequence: TGTGCCAGCAGCCGGACTAGCGGGGGGAGAGAGACCCAGTACTTC. It encodes CASSRTSGGRETQYF.